Below, 10 T cell receptor beta chains from the same sample are listed, as sequenced in a study of blood T cells in healthy people across ages. The second PCR ran roughly 6 to 12 cycles with a sample-barcoded 5' primer and J-beta primers. TCRdb analysed the 5' RACE reads with MiXCR anew, one entry per CDR3 protein. The data hold 1.5 million to 2 million distinct CDR3 sequences, with around 50% observed a single time. Sequencing was done on a sample of blood. These receptors were collected from a woman aged 40 to 50 in good health.

This clonotype was observed a handful of times. V is TRBV6-5 and J is TRBJ2-3; D may be TRBD1 (5 bases). V was cut by 4 bases and J by 0 bases, with 14 bases left in between. Per germline, CDR1 MNHEY and CDR2 SVGAGI. The CDR3 extends over 16 amino acids. The DNA of the CDR3 is TGTGCCAGCAGTTGGGGCTGGTTAACTAGCACAGATACGCAGTATTTT. Its protein product is CASSWGWLTSTDTQYF.

J is TRBJ1-2 and V is TRBV9; D is uncertain. V lost 3 bases and J 2 bases, leaving 11 bases between the germline ends. Germline V CDR1 and CDR2: SGDLS, YYNGEE. The CDR3 covers 14 residues. The CDR3: CASSGNGMNYGYTF. DNA for the CDR3: TGTGCCAGCAGCGGTAACGGGATGAACTATGGCTACACCTTC.

Worth noting for this clonotype: At one end the junction does not follow the germline gene, possibly because of a read error. The genes are TRBV28 and TRBJ1-4; D is unresolved. Germline V gene sequence: CDR1 MDHEN, CDR2 SYDVKM. The CDR3 totals 16 residues. Here the CDR3 DNA reads TGTGCCGGCAGTTCAGGCTCTTTTGCAACTAATGAAAAACTGTTTTTT. This gives the protein CAGSSGSFATNEKLFF.

The rearrangement links TRBV7-2 to TRBJ1-2; possibly TRBD1 for D (5 bases). The V gene lost 5 bases and the J gene lost 8 bases, with 15 bases spanning the gap. The CDR3 totals 13 residues. Germline V lookup: CDR1 SGHTA, CDR2 FQGNSA. CDR3 loop: CASSTAGTEGYTF. The CDR3 bases are TGTGCCAGCAGCACCGCCGGGACTGAGGGCTACACCTTC.

The chain is built from TRBV11-2 and TRBJ2-3; D ambiguous. This CDR3 is built from 14 residues. V dropped 2 bases and J dropped 0 bases, with 6 bases sitting between them. The germline gives CDR1 SGHAT, CDR2 FQNNGV. The CDR3 loop is CASSLKQSTDTQYF. Here the CDR3 DNA reads TGTGCCAGCAGCTTAAAGCAGAGCACAGATACGCAGTATTTT.

This clonotype has only a few counts. The chain has TRBV6-5 and TRBJ2-1; 13 bases fit TRBD2. This CDR3 region has 16 residues. Germline trimming cut 2 bases from V and 6 bases from J; bases unmatched to any gene: 4. CDR1 is MNHEY, CDR2 SVGAGI, per germline. The CDR3 protein is CASSYGLAGDSNEQFF. DNA for the CDR3: TGTGCCAGCAGTTACGGACTAGCGGGGGACTCCAATGAGCAGTTCTTC.

For the CDR3, the DNA is TGTGCCAGCAGCTTAGATTGGGGGACAGGGATCAACAATGAGCAGTTCTTC. This codes for CASSLDWGTGINNEQFF. The chain joins TRBV7-3 to TRBJ2-1, with TRBD1 identical over 9 bases. The V and J ends lost 2 bases and 5 bases, in that order; junction bases with no gene match: 10. Germline V lookup: CDR1 SGHTA, CDR2 FQGTGA. CDR3 length equals 17 residues. Variable domain in full (rest from reference TRBV7-3 and TRBJ2-1): GAGVSQTPSNKVTEKGKYVELRCDPISGHTALYWYRQSLGQGPEFLIYFQGTGAADDSGLPNDRFFAVRPEGSVSTLKIQRTERGDSAVYLCASSLDWGTGINNEQFFGPGTRLTVL.

This clonotype was seen a few times. V and J are TRBV20-1 and TRBJ2-1, with 12 bases identical to TRBD1. Germline trimming cut 2 bases from V and 5 bases from J; bases unmatched to any gene: 7. This CDR3 is built from 16 residues. The V gene's germline CDR1 is DFQATT and CDR2 SNEGSKA (reference sequence). CDR3 amino acids: CSARLGTGGVHNEQFF. The CDR3 DNA sequence: TGCAGTGCTAGACTGGGGACAGGGGGCGTCCACAATGAGCAGTTCTTC.

DNA of the CDR3: TGTGCCAGCTCGCAGGTTGGGGACAGGAATTCACCCCTCCACTTT. This translates into CASSQVGDRNSPLHF. The chain employs TRBV18 and TRBJ1-6, with 8 positions matching TRBD1. There are 15 residues in the CDR3. Per the germline V gene, CDR1 is KGHSH and CDR2 is LQKENI. V trimming: 6 bases; J trimming: 7 bases; junction bases outside the gene matches: 8. The full variable domain, in which reference TRBV18 and TRBJ1-6 provide the parts outside the CDR3, is NAGVMQNPRHLVRRRGQEARLRCSPMKGHSHVYWYRQLPEEGLKFMVYLQKENIIDESGMPKERFSAEFPKEGPSILRIQQVVRGDSAAYFCASSQVGDRNSPLHFGNGTRLTVT.

This clonotype was recorded only once. An end of the junction does not agree with germline; a read error may underlie this. Written as DNA, the CDR3 is TGTGCCGGCAGCATACGGGGGGGCTCTTCCACAGATACGCAGTATTTT. Its protein product is CAGSIRGGSSTDTQYF. The rearrangement joins TRBV7-2 to TRBJ2-3; TRBD2 matches at 8 bases. The CDR3 sequence is 16 residues long. The V gene's germline CDR1 is SGHTA and CDR2 FQGNSA.